This TCR beta chain was profiled in a study of circulating and synovial CD4+ cells in juvenile arthritis (dated by TCRdb to 2014 to 2015). General notes on the study: Within each patient, the TCRbeta CDR3 repertoires of synovial CD4 T cells, bulk blood CD4 T cells and circulating HLA-DR+ CD4 T cells were compared. Repertoire sequencing aimed to confirm that a circulating synovial-like CD4 T cell subset was enriched in synovial clonotypes. Results the study describes overall, beyond this receptor: Because overlap with synovium rose as sequencing depth increased, the measured fractions of shared clonotypes likely underestimated the overlap of the full repertoire. Compared with bulk blood CD4 repertoires, both the synovial and the circulating pathogenic-like lymphocyte repertoires were less diverse, and some CPL samples were as oligoclonal as synovium. Circulating pathogenic-like lymphocytes were found to cluster with synovial T cells, and a substantially higher fraction of CDR3 sequences was shared with synovium by circulating pathogenic-like lymphocytes than by bulk blood. CPL and bulk blood CD4 samples differed in T cell genome counts by at least an order of magnitude, so sample-size effects were addressed. No difference between circulating pathogenic-like lymphocytes and bulk blood T cells was detected by traditional Vbeta family usage analysis.

Library prep was done by the immunoSEQ multiplex PCR assay. An external provider carried out the TCRbeta CDR3 sequencing as a commercial service. In the source study's methods: The analyses used productive nucleotide sequences together with amino acid sequences obtained by in silico translation. To equalise sample size, diversity was assessed as Renyi entropy across alpha values by taking the median of 200 repeated subsamples. Pairwise repertoire distance was calculated as one minus the Chao-modified Jaccard index, correcting for under-sampling, and used for clustering. Frequency-weighted overlap with synovial clonotypes was calculated across 200 sample sizes, using 200 draws without replacement for each, and the value reported was the one at the size of the smaller sample. Drawn from immuneACCESS, this table holds only the in-frame rearrangements with V and J called that TCRdb kept. Clones are partly lost; checked studies trace under half to an unresolved V gene and leave the rest unexplained. V and J calls and clone size are as listed in that table; D and trimming were resolved from the DNA. In this sample the table shows 34,000 or so clones, approximately 96% of which occur a single time. The top ten constitute roughly 0.7% of the sample.

The CDR3 numbers 14 residues from cysteine through phenylalanine. CDR3 DNA is the only sequence kept; it has 42 bases, read in frame from the first base. CDR1 is given as SNHLY and CDR2 as FYNNEI, both from the germline V gene. Clipping removes 6 bases from V and 7 bases from J, with 7 as the unmatched junction base count. The sequenced samples were obtained from patients with active juvenile idiopathic arthritis. Sorting was carried out immediately after cells were thawed, and dead cells were excluded with Live/Dead Fixable Near-IR Stain. On this clone itself: The specificity of this receptor is unknown. It has no much larger one-base neighbor in the sample; base qualities were not kept.

Sequenced material: CD4+ T cells from blood. The V and J genes are TRBV2 and TRBJ2-5, with 11 middle bases fitting TRBD2. The TCR comes from a human donor with juvenile idiopathic arthritis. The CDR3 amino acid sequence is: CASRGLAAKGTQYF. Here is the DNA: TGTGCCAGCAGGGGACTAGCGGCCAAAGGGACCCAGTACTTC. When the CDR3 is completed using the reference TRBV2 and TRBJ2-5 genes on either side, the full variable domain is EPEVTQTPSHQVTQMGQEVILRCVPISNHLYFYWYRQILGQKVEFLVSFYNNEISEKSEIFDDQFSVERPDGSNFTLKIRSTKLEDSAMYFCASRGLAAKGTQYFGPGTRLLVL.